This record concerns one T cell receptor beta chain sequence. Its cognate antigen has yet to be identified. Base-call qualities are not available, and no considerably larger clone is one nucleotide away. These data belong to a study of blood T cell repertoires in COVID-19 (TCRdb year 2020). About the full investigation: The collaborator samples originated in the United States, Italy and Spain and spanned the acute and convalescent phases of COVID-19. The material from the prospective study consisted of cDNA or gDNA derived from T cells, B-cell-depleted T cells, or PBMCs. Subjects who had been exposed to COVID-19, were actively infected with it, or had recovered from it provided the deeply sampled blood TCRbeta repertoires that made up the dataset. The repertoires were made available in a free public database intended to serve as a resource for research on the immune response to SARS-CoV-2. Samples came from the ongoing ImmuneRACE study (first 160 participants) plus 1,254 subjects from 6 global collaborators. Nearly every sample came with metadata listing a de-identified subject ID, COVID-19 status, age in years and sex. HLA class I and class II types, where available, came from metadata supplied by the sample provider rather than from assay-based typing. Findings and caveats that apply to the study as a whole: The amount of clinical and demographic metadata varied by source and participant and was provided uncurated.

TCRbeta CDR3 regions were amplified from genomic DNA by means of the immunoSEQ Assay, a bias-controlled multiplex PCR. The authors processed their data as follows. The number of nucleated cells in each sample was estimated from the amplification of reference gene primers within the assay. To quantify the absolute abundance of each unique TCRbeta CDR3 rearrangement, sequence reads were collapsed and filtered. For each sample, productive Simpson clonality was calculated as the square root of Simpson's diversity index over productive rearrangements. TCRdb stores this immuneACCESS table with in-frame sequences only. Part of the clones is absent; in the studies checked, under half of the shortfall reflects unresolved V genes, and no reason is known for the rest. V and J calls and clone size are given by that table; D and trimming were obtained from the DNA. Present in this sample are about 74,000 clones, approximately 85% of which were seen just once. The biggest ten clones account for roughly 24% of the sample.

Trimming takes 1 base from V and 2 bases from J, and the germline ends sit 12 bases apart. Taken from the germline V gene (reference sequence), the CDR1 and CDR2 loops are SEHNR and FQNEAQ. The CDR3 holds 15 amino acids from the cysteine to the phenylalanine. Solely the CDR3 DNA is kept, with 45 bases framed from the first base. The collaborating institutions used their own protocols to collect whole blood in K2EDTA tubes. For TCRbeta analysis, collaborator samples were shipped as frozen whole blood, as isolated PBMCs, or as DNA extracted from either sample type. What was sequenced was peripheral blood. The chain is encoded by TRBV7-9 joined to TRBJ2-7; the D gene cannot be named for sure. The receptor's source is a man aged 50 to 59 with acute or convalescent COVID-19. The CDR3 corresponds to CASSLVVASPYEQYF. The sequenced DNA is TGTGCCAGCAGCTTAGTAGTAGCTTCCCCCTACGAGCAGTACTTC.